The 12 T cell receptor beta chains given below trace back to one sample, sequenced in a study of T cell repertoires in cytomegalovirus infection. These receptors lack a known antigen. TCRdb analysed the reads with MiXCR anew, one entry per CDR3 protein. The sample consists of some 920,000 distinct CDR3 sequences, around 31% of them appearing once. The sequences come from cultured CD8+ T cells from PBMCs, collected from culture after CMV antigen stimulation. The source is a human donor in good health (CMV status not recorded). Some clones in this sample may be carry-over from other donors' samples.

CDR3 DNA sequence: TGTGCCAGTAGTATTCTGGGACAGGAAACTAACTATGGCTACACCTTC. Encoded protein: CASSILGQETNYGYTF. V gene TRBV19 combines with J gene TRBJ1-2, with TRBD1 matching 8 bases. The J segment lost 0 bases and the V segment lost 3 bases, leaving 6 bases of the junction unmatched. This CDR3 has 16 amino acids. CDR1 is LNHDA and CDR2 is SQIVND in the germline V gene (reference sequence).

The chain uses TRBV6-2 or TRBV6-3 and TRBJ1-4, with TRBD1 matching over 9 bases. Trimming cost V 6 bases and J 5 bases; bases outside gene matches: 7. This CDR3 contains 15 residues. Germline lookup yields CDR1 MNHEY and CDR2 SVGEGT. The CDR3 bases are TGTGCCAGCAGAACCTGGGACAGGGAAAATGAAAAACTGTTTTTT. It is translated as CASRTWDRENEKLFF.

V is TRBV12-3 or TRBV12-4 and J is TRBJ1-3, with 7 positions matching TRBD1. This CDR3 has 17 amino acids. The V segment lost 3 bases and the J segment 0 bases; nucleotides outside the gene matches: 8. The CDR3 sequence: CASSFPDRAFSGNTIYF. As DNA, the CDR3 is TGTGCCAGCAGTTTCCCTGACAGGGCCTTCTCTGGAAACACCATATATTTT.

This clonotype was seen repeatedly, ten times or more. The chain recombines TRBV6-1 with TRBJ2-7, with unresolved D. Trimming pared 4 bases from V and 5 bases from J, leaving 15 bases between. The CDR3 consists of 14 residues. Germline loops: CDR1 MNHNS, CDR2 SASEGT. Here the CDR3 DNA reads TGTGCCAGCAGTGCTTTATACAGAGACCACGAGCAGTACGTC. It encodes CASSALYRDHEQYV.

CDR3 sequence (DNA): TGTGCCACCAGTGACCGCTACAGAGTTAGCACAGATACGCAGTATTTT. As protein: CATSDRYRVSTDTQYF. The V call is TRBV24-1, the J call TRBJ2-3; D remains ambiguous. This CDR3 spans 16 amino acids. V was clipped by 4 bases and J by 0 bases, with 13 bases between them. From germline, CDR1 is KGHDR and CDR2 SFDVKD.

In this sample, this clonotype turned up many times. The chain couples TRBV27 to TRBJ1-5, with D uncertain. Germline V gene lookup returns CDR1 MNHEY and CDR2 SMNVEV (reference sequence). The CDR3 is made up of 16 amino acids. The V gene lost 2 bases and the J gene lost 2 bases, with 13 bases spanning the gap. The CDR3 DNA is TGTGCCAGCAGTTTAATAGCGGAGGCAGGCAATCAGCCCCAGCATTTT. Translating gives CASSLIAEAGNQPQHF.

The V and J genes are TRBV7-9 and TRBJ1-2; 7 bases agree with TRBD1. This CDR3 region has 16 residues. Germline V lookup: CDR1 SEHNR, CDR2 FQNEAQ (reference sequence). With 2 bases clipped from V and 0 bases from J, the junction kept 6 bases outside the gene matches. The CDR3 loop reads CASSLPDRAPNYGYTF. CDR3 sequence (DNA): TGTGCCAGCAGCTTACCAGACAGGGCTCCTAACTATGGCTACACCTTC. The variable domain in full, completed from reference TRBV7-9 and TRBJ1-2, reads DTGVSQNPRHKITKRGQNVTFRCDPISEHNRLYWYRQTLGQGPEFLTYFQNEAQLEKSRLLSDRFSAERPKGSFSTLEIQRTEQGDSAMYLCASSLPDRAPNYGYTFGSGTRLTVV.

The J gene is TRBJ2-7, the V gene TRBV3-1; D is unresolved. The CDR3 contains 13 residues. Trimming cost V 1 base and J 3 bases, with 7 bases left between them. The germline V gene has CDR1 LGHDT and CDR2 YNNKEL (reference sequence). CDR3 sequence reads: CASSQGRNYEQYV. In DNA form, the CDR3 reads TGTGCCAGCAGCCAAGGACGGAACTACGAGCAGTACGTC.

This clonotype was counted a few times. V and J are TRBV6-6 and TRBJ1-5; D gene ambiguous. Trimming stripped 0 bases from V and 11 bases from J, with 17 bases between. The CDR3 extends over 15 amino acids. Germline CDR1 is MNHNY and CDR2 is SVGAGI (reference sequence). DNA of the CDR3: TGTGCCAGCAGTTACTCGATAGAGACCGAAGAGGCCCAGCATTTT. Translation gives CASSYSIETEEAQHF.

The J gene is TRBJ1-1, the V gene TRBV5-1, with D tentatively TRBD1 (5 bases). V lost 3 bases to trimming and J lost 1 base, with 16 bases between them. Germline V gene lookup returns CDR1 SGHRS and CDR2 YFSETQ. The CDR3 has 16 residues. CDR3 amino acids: CASSSGLGRTNTEAFF. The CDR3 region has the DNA TGCGCCAGCAGCTCAGGGCTGGGACGGACGAACACTGAAGCTTTCTTT.

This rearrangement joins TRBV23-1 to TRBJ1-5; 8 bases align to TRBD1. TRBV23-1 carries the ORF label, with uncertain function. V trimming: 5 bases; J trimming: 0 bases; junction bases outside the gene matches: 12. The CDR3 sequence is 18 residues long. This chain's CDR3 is CASSATYRTGYSNQPQHF. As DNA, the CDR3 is TGCGCCAGCAGTGCCACTTATCGGACAGGGTATAGCAATCAGCCCCAGCATTTT.

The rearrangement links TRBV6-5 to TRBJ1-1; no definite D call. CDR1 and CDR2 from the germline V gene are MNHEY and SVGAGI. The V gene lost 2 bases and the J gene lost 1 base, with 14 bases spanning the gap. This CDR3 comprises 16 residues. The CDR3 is CASSYRPKRENTEAFF. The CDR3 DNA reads TGTGCCAGCAGTTACCGGCCGAAAAGGGAGAACACTGAAGCTTTCTTT.